Shown below are 8 T cell receptor beta chains from a single sample sequenced in a study of tumor-infiltrating lymphocytes in primary liver carcinoma. The investigators made TCR beta cDNA from around 530 ng total RNA, using a constant-region primer. Libraries covering TCR beta were generated through three nested multiplex PCR rounds (using a slightly modified ARM-PCR). TRBV1-TRBV30 forward primers paired with a C-beta reverse primer drove the first two PCR rounds, about 10 cycles each. TCRdb re-derived calls from the multiplex PCR reads in MiXCR, one entry per CDR3 protein. The table lists some 190,000 distinct CDR3 sequences, approximately 60% of them singletons, with 72% in the top ten. Extraction also yielded germline DNA, while blood RNA was obtained from unsorted whole blood. The sample comprised peripheral blood. The origin of the receptors is a man between 35 and 55 years old with primary liver carcinoma and hepatitis B virus infection.

This clonotype came up once. The genes are TRBV11-2 and TRBJ2-1, with TRBD2 matching 10 bases. V lost 1 base and J lost 8; bases outside the gene matches: 8. This CDR3 comprises 16 residues. The germline gives CDR1 SGHAT, CDR2 FQNNGV. In DNA, the CDR3 is TGTGCCAGCAGCTTAGTAGGGATTAGCGGGAGGCATGAGCAGTTCTTC. Amino acids: CASSLVGISGRHEQFF.

For this clonotype: A much bigger clone sits one base away, suggesting this may be a read error. The genes are TRBV11-3 and TRBJ2-1; TRBD1 matches at 7 bases. The length of the CDR3 is 16 residues. V lost 8 bases, J lost 7 bases, and 17 bases stayed unmatched. Germline CDR1 is SGHNT and CDR2 is YENEEA. The CDR3 nucleotides are TGTGCCAGCGGCCCAAGGGGGCCCGGACAGCTTAATGAGCAGTTCTTC. This codes for CASGPRGPGQLNEQFF.

Regarding this clonotype: It may be a read error: a sequence one base away is much more abundant. The CDR3 loop reads CSATPGKGDEQYF. DNA of the CDR3: TGCAGCGCCACCCCCGGTAAGGGGGACGAGCAGTACTTC. The chain has TRBV29-1 and TRBJ2-7; tentative D call: TRBD1 (6 bases). The germline V and J ends were trimmed by 7 bases and 5 bases, with 18 bases remaining between them. Germline CDR1 is SQVTM and CDR2 is ANQGSEA. The CDR3 runs to 13 residues.

This clonotype has ten or more counts. This sequence joins TRBV11-2 and TRBJ2-1, with 8 bases identical to TRBD2. CDR1 SGHAT and CDR2 FQNNGV come from the germline V gene. V shed 5 bases and J 7 bases; nucleotides not matched to a gene: 19. The CDR3 is 18 residues long. The DNA of the CDR3 is TGTGCCAGCAGCGCCCAGGGAGCGGGAGTGCCACGTTGGAATGAGCAGTTCTTC. Translating gives CASSAQGAGVPRWNEQFF.

This clonotype was recorded a few times. The V and J genes are TRBV6-1 and TRBJ2-5; 9 nucleotides match TRBD2. Germline CDR1 MNHNS, CDR2 SASEGT. The V gene end was trimmed by 10 bases and the J gene end by 4 bases; junction bases not matched to a gene: 13. This CDR3 comprises 15 residues. The CDR3 spells CAIKQGPGLAETQYF. CDR3 nucleotide sequence: TGTGCCATCAAGCAGGGTCCGGGACTAGCAGAGACCCAGTACTTC.

This chain joins TRBV5-4 and TRBJ1-1; a weak D match, TRBD1 (6 bases). There are 16 residues in the CDR3. Trimming removed 6 bases at V and 1 base at J, with 19 bases between. Per germline, CDR1 SGHNT and CDR2 YYREEE (reference sequence). This CDR3 reads CASTPVGGRRNTEAFF. CDR3 coding DNA: TGTGCCAGCACTCCAGTTGGGGGCCGGAGGAACACTGAAGCTTTCTTT.

As to this clonotype: The junction differs from germline at one of its ends, possibly a read error. This chain joins TRBV11-3 and TRBJ2-1; no definite D call. Looked up from germline, CDR1 is SGHNT and CDR2 is YENEEA. The CDR3 loop spans 15 amino acids. The CDR3 spells CASSLVRVLSNEQFF. The CDR3 DNA reads TGTGCCAGCAGCTTAGTCCGAGTACTCTCCAATGAGCAGTTTTTC.

V is TRBV6-1 and J is TRBJ2-3; D ambiguous. CDR1 is MNHNS, CDR2 SASEGT, per germline. Between the trimmed V and J ends, which lost 0 bases and 6 bases, there was a span of 10 bases. This CDR3 region has 14 residues. This CDR3 reads CASSEAGQTDTQYF. The CDR3 DNA reads TGTGCCAGCAGTGAAGCAGGTCAGACGGATACGCAGTATTTT.